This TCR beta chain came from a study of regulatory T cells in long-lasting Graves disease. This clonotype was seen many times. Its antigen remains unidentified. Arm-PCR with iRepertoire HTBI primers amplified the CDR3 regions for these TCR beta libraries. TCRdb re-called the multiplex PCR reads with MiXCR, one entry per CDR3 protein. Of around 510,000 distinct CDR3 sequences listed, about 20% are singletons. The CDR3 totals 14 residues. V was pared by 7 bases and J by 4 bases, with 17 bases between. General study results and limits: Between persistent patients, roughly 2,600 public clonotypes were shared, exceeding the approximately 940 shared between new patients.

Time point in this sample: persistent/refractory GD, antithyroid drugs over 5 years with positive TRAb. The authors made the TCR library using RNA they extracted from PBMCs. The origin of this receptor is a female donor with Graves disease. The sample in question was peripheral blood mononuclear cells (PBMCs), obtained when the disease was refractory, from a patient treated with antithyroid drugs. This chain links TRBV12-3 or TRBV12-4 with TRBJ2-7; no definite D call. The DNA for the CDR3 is TGTGCCAGCACTCTCTCTGGCGACCCATACGAGCAGTACTTC. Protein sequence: CASTLSGDPYEQYF.